The clone carrying this T cell receptor beta chain has more than one count but fewer than ten. Its specificity is unknown. The data originate from a study of CD8 T cells in ankylosing spondylitis. Using quantitative 5'-RACE with molecular barcodes, the authors made TCR beta libraries. Using its own MiXCR run on the 5' RACE reads, TCRdb lists one record per CDR3 protein. The sample lists hundreds of thousands of distinct CDR3 sequences, about 11% seen once, with 0.45% to 0.6% in the top ten. Study observations and caveats: A motif in TCR beta, a set of about 8 highly homologous variants, appeared characteristic of ankylosing spondylitis blood. From matched ankylosing spondylitis synovial fluid, disease-linked clones were reportedly recovered at significantly enriched levels.

The sequenced material came from blood, either unsorted or a sorted T cell fraction (not recorded which). The source is a male donor with ankylosing spondylitis.

In DNA, the CDR3 is TGTGCCAGCAGCCCCGGACAGACTGATTCCTACGAGCAGTACTTC. This gives the protein CASSPGQTDSYEQYF. V is TRBV7-9 and J is TRBJ2-7; D possibly corresponds to TRBD1 (6 bases). Trimming removed 5 bases at V and 1 base at J, with 15 bases between. The CDR3 contains 15 residues. The germline gives CDR1 SEHNR, CDR2 FQNEAQ (reference sequence).